The present T cell receptor beta chain was sequenced within a study of blood T cells in healthy people across ages. Per the germline V gene, CDR1 is MNHEY and CDR2 is SVGEGT. The CDR3 is made up of 12 amino acids. Trimming removed 5 bases at V and 0 bases at J, with 5 bases between. This clonotype was counted ten times or more. With a J-beta primer mix and a sample-barcoded 5' primer, a second PCR ran about 7 to 12 cycles. In TCRdb, the 5' RACE reads were re-called with MiXCR into one record per CDR3 protein. The sample includes about 590,000 distinct CDR3 sequences, approximately 30% seen only once; the top ten take 15% to 19%.

This receptor was taken from a woman older than 75 in good health. Sequencing input: blood. V usage is TRBV6-2 or TRBV6-3 and J usage is TRBJ2-7; TRBD2 might be the D (5 bases). The CDR3 DNA is TGTGCCAGCAGTCGGGGCTCCTACGAGCAGTACTTC. It is translated as CASSRGSYEQYF.